This T cell receptor (beta chain) was recorded in a study of OX40 agonist ivuxolimab in advanced cancers. This CDR3 is 13 amino acids long. V was pared by 4 bases and J by 3 bases, with 11 bases between. Germline V gene lookup returns CDR1 SGHNT and CDR2 YYREEE (reference sequence). With regard to this clone: Its antigen remains unidentified. At the DNA level, this CDR3 is encoded by other sequences in the same sample as well.

Profiling relied on immunoSEQ multiplex PCR, and the TCRdb table lists in-frame clones only, not all of them. The table shows 65,000 to 95,000 clones, with roughly 92% occurring only once. Findings and caveats of the study: CD8+ T cells were the subset that, on average, had more expanded clones than CD4+.

This clonotype was sampled from an adult with an advanced solid tumor such as melanoma, head and neck, liver or kidney cancer. The chain employs TRBV5-4 and TRBJ2-7; perhaps D is TRBD1 or TRBD2 (5 bases each). Sequencing used CD4+ or CD8+ T cells sorted from blood, obtained in a trial of the OX40 agonist ivuxolimab. The CDR3 loop reads CASSVGTGYEQYF. The DNA for the CDR3 is TGTGCCAGCAGCGTAGGGACGGGCTACGAGCAGTACTTC.